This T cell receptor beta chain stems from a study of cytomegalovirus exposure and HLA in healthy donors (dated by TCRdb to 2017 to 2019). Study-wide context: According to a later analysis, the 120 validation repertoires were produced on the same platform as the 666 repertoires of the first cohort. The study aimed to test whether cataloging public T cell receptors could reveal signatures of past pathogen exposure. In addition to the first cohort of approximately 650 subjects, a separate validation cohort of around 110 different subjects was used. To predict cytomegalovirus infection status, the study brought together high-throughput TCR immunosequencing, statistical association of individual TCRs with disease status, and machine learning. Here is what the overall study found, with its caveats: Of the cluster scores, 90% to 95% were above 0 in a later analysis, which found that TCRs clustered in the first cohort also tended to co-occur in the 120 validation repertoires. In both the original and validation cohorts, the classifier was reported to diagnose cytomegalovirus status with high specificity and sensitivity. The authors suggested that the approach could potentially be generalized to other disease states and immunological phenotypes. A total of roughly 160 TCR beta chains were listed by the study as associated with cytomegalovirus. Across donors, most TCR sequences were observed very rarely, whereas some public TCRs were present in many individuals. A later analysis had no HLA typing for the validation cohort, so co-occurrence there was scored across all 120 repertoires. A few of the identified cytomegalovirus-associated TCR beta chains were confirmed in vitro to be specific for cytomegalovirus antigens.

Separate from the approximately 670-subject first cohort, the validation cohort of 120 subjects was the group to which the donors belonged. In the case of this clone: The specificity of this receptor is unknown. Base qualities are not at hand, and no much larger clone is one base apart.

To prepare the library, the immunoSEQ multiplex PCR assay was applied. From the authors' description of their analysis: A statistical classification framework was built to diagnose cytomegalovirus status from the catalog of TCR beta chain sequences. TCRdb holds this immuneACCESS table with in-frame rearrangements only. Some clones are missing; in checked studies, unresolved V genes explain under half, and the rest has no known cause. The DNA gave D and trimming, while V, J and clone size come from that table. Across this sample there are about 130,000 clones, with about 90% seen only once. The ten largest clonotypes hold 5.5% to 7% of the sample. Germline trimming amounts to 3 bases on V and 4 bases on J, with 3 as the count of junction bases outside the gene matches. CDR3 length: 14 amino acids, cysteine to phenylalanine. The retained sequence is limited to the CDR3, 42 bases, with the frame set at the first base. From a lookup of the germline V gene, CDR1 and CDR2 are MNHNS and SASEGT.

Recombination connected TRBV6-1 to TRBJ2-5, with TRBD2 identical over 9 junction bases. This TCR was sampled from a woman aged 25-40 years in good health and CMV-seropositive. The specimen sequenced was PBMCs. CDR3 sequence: CASSDGGGGETQYF. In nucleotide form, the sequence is TGTGCCAGCAGTGATGGCGGGGGGGGAGAGACCCAGTACTTC.